The 12 T cell receptor beta chains reported below all come from one sample, sequenced in a study of breast tumors, draining lymph nodes, adjacent tissues. Via MiXCR, TCRdb re-called the multiplex PCR reads, giving one row per CDR3 protein. The sample records roughly 120,000 distinct CDR3 sequences, 15% to 20% being singletons. Axillary draining lymph nodes of breast cancer patients supplied the node samples. The sample consisted of axillary lymph node tissue. These receptors originate from a female donor with breast cancer. Some clones in this sample may be carry-over from other donors' samples.

About this clonotype: Being one base from a much bigger clone, this may be a read error. The CDR3 is CSARSQGAGSEQLF. CDR3 DNA sequence: TGCAGTGCTAGGTCGCAGGGGGCCGGGAGTGAGCAGCTCTTC. The rearrangement links TRBV20-1 to TRBJ2-1; 8 bases fit TRBD1. Germline CDR1 and CDR2: DFQATT and SNEGSKA (reference sequence). The CDR3 has 14 residues.

This clonotype has ten or more counts. The genes are TRBV2 and TRBJ2-5; 8 nucleotides agree with TRBD1. The CDR3 length is 15 residues. V lost 1 base to trimming and J lost 7 bases; unmatched junction nucleotides: 8. In germline, CDR1 is SNHLY, CDR2 FYNNEI. Here the CDR3 DNA reads TGTGCCAGCAGTGAAGGGCAGGGGGCGCTGGGGACCCAGTACTTC. Amino acids: CASSEGQGALGTQYF.

This clonotype was recorded many times. The V and J genes are TRBV6-6 and TRBJ2-1, with 9 bases aligning to TRBD2. Germline V gene lookup returns CDR1 MNHNY and CDR2 SVGAGI (reference sequence). The J segment lost 8 bases and the V segment lost 0 bases, leaving 5 bases of the junction unmatched. The CDR3 length is 15 residues. CDR3 sequence reads: CASSYSAGGLDEQFF. Written as DNA, the CDR3 is TGTGCCAGCAGTTACTCTGCGGGGGGGCTAGATGAGCAGTTCTTC.

This clonotype was seen a few times. This chain connects TRBV7-2 to TRBJ2-5, with 9 nucleotides matching TRBD2. J was trimmed by 5 bases and V by 3 bases; bases with no gene match: 7. CDR1 and CDR2 (germline): SGHTA, FQGNSA. This CDR3 is 15 amino acids long. Written as DNA, the CDR3 is TGTGCCAGCAGCTTTGCGGGGGGGCCACAGGAGACCCAGTACTTC. Its translation: CASSFAGGPQETQYF.

This clonotype was recorded many times. The rearrangement uses TRBV16 and TRBJ2-3; no clear D gene. The CDR3 contains 13 residues. V was clipped by 4 bases and J by 4 bases, with 9 bases between them. Germline V gives CDR1 KGHSY, CDR2 FQNENV. This chain's CDR3 is CASSPSASDTQYF. CDR3 bases: TGTGCCAGCAGCCCCTCAGCTTCAGATACGCAGTATTTT. Together with reference TRBV16 and TRBJ2-3, the CDR3 gives the full variable domain: GEEVAQTPKHLVRGEGQKAKLYCAPIKGHSYVFWYQQVLKNEFKFLISFQNENVFDETGMPKERFSAKCLPNSPCSLEIQATKLEDSAVYFCASSPSASDTQYFGPGTRLTVL.

The sample holds many counts of this clonotype. This rearrangement joins TRBV19 to TRBJ2-2; 7 bases align to TRBD2. Germline lookup yields CDR1 LNHDA and CDR2 SQIVND (reference sequence). V dropped 3 bases and J dropped 2; count of bases not matched to a gene: 3. CDR3 length: 15 amino acids. The CDR3 DNA sequence: TGTGCCAGTAGTATGGCGGGGGTAAACACCGGGGAGCTGTTTTTT. Protein: CASSMAGVNTGELFF. Complete variable domain (other parts from reference TRBV19 and TRBJ2-2): DGGITQSPKYLFRKEGQNVTLSCEQNLNHDAMYWYRQDPGQGLRLIYYSQIVNDFQKGDIAEGYSVSREKKESFPLTVTSAQKNPTAFYLCASSMAGVNTGELFFGEGSRLTVL.

For this clonotype: A much larger clone sits a single nucleotide away, making a read error possible. J is TRBJ1-4 and V is TRBV10-3; no definite D call. The V gene's germline CDR1 is ENHRY and CDR2 SYGVKD. Trimming took off 2 bases at V and 3 bases at J, with 10 bases between the two ends. The CDR3 sequence is 15 residues long. CDR3 coding DNA: TGTGCCATCAGTGAGACCCTGGGAGCTAATGAAAAACTGTTTTTT. It is translated as CAISETLGANEKLFF.

Ten or more counts support this clonotype. The V and J genes are TRBV2 and TRBJ2-5; no reliable D call. The ends were cut back, 2 bases at V and 7 bases at J, with 14 bases in the middle. CDR3 size: 14 residues. Germline V gene sequence: CDR1 SNHLY, CDR2 FYNNEI. CDR3 sequence: CASSESHEEGTQYF. The CDR3, as DNA: TGTGCCAGCAGTGAAAGTCATGAGGAAGGGACCCAGTACTTC.

This clonotype was observed at least ten times. The chain carries TRBV4-1 and TRBJ2-5; 7 bases line up with TRBD1. V was pared by 1 base and J by 1 base, with 3 bases of the junction left unmatched. The CDR3 totals 15 residues. Looked up from germline, CDR1 is MGHRA and CDR2 is YSYEKL. The CDR3 spells CASSQGQGTQETQYF. DNA of the CDR3: TGCGCCAGCAGCCAAGGACAGGGCACCCAAGAGACCCAGTACTTC.

This clonotype was detected many times. The gene calls are TRBV7-2 and TRBJ2-1; TRBD1 might be the D (6 bases). The CDR3 consists of 14 residues. The V gene lost 1 base and the J gene lost 6 bases, with 10 bases spanning the gap. The germline CDR1 and CDR2 sequences are SGHTA and FQGNSA. CDR3 nucleotides: TGTGCCAGCAGCTTAGTCAGGGGCTTCAATGAGCAGTTCTTC. Amino acids: CASSLVRGFNEQFF.

This clonotype has at least ten counts. V gene TRBV6-5 combines with J gene TRBJ1-5; D might be TRBD1 (6 bases). From germline, CDR1 is MNHEY and CDR2 SVGAGI. The length of the CDR3 is 13 residues. V was pared by 6 bases and J by 4 bases, with 10 bases between. The CDR3 loop reads CASRPGQNQPQHF. In nucleotides, the CDR3 is TGTGCCAGCAGACCCGGACAGAATCAGCCCCAGCATTTT.

Worth noting for this clonotype: A much larger clone is a single base away; this may be a read error. This sequence joins TRBV6-5 and TRBJ1-2; D call uncertain. V was shortened by 0 bases and J by 1 base, with 12 bases between the two germline ends. CDR3 size: 16 residues. Germline-derived CDR1 and CDR2 are MNHEY and SVGAGI. The CDR3, as DNA: TGTGCCAGCAGTTACTCGCCAGGACGGTATAACTATGGCTACACCTTC. It yields the protein CASSYSPGRYNYGYTF.